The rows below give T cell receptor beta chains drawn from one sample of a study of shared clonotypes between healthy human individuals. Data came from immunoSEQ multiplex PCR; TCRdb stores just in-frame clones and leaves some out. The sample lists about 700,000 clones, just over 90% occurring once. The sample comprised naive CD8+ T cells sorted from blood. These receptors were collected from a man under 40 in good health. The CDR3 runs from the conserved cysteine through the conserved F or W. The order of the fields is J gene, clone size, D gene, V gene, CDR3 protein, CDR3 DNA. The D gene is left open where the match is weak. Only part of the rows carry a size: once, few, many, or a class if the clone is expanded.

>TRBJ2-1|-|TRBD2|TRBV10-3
CAISGGLAIDEQFF
TGTGCCATCAGTGGGGGACTAGCGATCGATGAGCAGTTCTTC
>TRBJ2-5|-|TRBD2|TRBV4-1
CASSQESPWTSGAVETQYF
TGCGCCAGCAGCCAAGAATCCCCTTGGACTAGCGGGGCTGTCGAGACCCAGTACTTC
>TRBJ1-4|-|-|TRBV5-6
CASSFGTVEKLFF
TGTGCCAGCAGCTTCGGGACGGTGGAAAAACTGTTTTTT
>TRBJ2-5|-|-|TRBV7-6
CASSSRSWETQYF
TGTGCCAGCAGCTCACGGAGTTGGGAGACCCAGTACTTC
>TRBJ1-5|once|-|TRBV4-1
CASSQGWAADQPQHF
TGCGCCAGCAGCCAAGGCTGGGCAGCTGATCAGCCCCAGCATTTT
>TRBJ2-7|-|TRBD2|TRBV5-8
CASSVAGGPYEQYF
TGTGCCAGCAGCGTAGCGGGAGGACCCTACGAGCAGTACTTC
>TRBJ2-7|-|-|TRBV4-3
CASSSRGSEENEQYF
TGCGCCAGCTCCTCACGGGGGAGCGAGGAAAACGAGCAGTACTTC
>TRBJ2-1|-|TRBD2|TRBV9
CASSVGSGLAPYNEQFF
TGTGCCAGCAGCGTAGGTTCGGGACTAGCGCCCTACAATGAGCAGTTCTTC
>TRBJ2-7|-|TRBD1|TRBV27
CASSRDSTYEQYF
TGTGCCAGCAGTCGGGACAGCACCTACGAGCAGTACTTC
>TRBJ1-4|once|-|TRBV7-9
CASSQLEKLFF
TGTGCCAGCAGCCAGCTAGAAAAACTGTTTTTT
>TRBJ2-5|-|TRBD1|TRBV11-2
CASSLDFWEQGAKQETQYF
TGTGCCAGCAGCTTAGATTTCTGGGAACAGGGGGCCAAACAAGAGACCCAGTACTTC
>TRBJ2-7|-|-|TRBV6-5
CASSYPGRNYEQYF
TGTGCCAGCAGTTACCCGGGACGGAACTACGAGCAGTACTTC
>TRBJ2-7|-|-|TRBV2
CASSPRSNPYEQYF
TGTGCCAGCAGTCCACGCTCCAACCCCTACGAGCAGTACTTC
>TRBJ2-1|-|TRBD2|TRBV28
CASSLSGRIYNEQFF
TGTGCCAGCAGTCTGAGCGGGAGGATTTACAATGAGCAGTTCTTC
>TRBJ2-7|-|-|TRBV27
CASILTGPGWYEQYF
TGTGCCAGCATTTTGACCGGGCCCGGTTGGTACGAGCAGTACTTC
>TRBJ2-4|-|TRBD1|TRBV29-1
CSALGTGRSSKNIQYF
TGCAGCGCCCTCGGGACAGGGAGGAGTAGCAAAAACATTCAGTACTTC
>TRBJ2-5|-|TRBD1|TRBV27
CASSQGFAETQYF
TGTGCCAGCTCACAGGGGTTTGCGGAGACCCAGTACTTC
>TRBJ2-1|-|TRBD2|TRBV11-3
CASSFLADNEQFF
TGTGCCAGCAGCTTCCTAGCGGACAATGAGCAGTTCTTC
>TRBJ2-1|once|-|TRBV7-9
CATETLLATSYNEQFF
TGTGCCACCGAAACACTTCTAGCGACATCCTACAATGAGCAGTTCTTC
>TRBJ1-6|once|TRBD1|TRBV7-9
CASSRGQGALNSPLHF
TGTGCCAGCAGCCGGGGACAGGGGGCTTTGAATTCACCCCTCCACTTT
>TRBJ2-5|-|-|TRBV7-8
CASSLTARETQYF
TGTGCCAGCAGCTTGACCGCCAGGGAGACCCAGTACTTC
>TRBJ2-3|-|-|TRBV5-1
CASSLETPRDTQYF
TGCGCCAGCAGCTTAGAAACTCCTCGGGATACGCAGTATTTT
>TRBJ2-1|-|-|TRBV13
CASSLGTGNEQFF
TGTGCCAGCAGCTTAGGGACAGGCAATGAGCAGTTCTTC
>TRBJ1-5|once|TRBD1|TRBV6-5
CASSPTGGEQPQHF
TGTGCCAGCAGTCCCACAGGGGGCGAACAGCCCCAGCATTTT
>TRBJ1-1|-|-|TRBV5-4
CASSLGAGTEAFF
TGTGCCAGCAGCTTGGGGGCGGGGACTGAAGCTTTCTTT
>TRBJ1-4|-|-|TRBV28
CASSSRRPRPIVLPEKLFF
TGTGCCAGCAGTTCCCGACGTCCCCGTCCGATTGTTCTTCCAGAAAAACTGTTTTTT
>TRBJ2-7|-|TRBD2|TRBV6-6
CASSYVGAGGSYEQYF
TGTGCCAGCAGTTACGTAGGAGCGGGAGGTTCCTACGAGCAGTACTTC
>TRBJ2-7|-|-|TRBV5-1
CASSLVDGTYEQYF
TGCGCCAGCAGCTTGGTTGACGGAACCTACGAGCAGTACTTC
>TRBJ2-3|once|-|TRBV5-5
CASSLVGQPGHSTDTQYF
TGTGCCAGCAGCTTGGTGGGACAACCGGGACACAGCACAGATACGCAGTATTTT
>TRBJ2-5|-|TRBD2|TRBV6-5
CASSYLASGPQETQYF
TGTGCCAGCAGTTACCTCGCTAGCGGGCCCCAAGAGACCCAGTACTTC
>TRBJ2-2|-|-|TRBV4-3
CASSHTGGPGELFF
TGCGCCAGCAGCCACACAGGAGGCCCCGGGGAGCTGTTTTTT
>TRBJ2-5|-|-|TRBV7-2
CASSPIGAGGTKETQYF
TGTGCCAGCAGTCCAATTGGGGCTGGAGGGACAAAAGAGACCCAGTACTTC
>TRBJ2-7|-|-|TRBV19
CASSAAWVGTYEQYF
TGTGCCAGTAGTGCAGCATGGGTAGGGACCTACGAGCAGTACTTC
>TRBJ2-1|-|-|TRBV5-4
CASSVDVGWNEQFF
TGTGCCAGCAGCGTGGACGTCGGTTGGAATGAGCAGTTCTTC
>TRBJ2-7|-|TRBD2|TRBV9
CASSVGRASGNEQYF
TGTGCCAGCAGCGTAGGCCGGGCTAGCGGGAACGAGCAGTACTTC
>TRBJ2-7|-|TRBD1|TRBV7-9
CATRLAGQGAREQYF
TGTGCAACCCGCTTAGCGGGACAGGGGGCACGCGAGCAGTACTTC
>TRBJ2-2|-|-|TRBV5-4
CASSQGYTGELFF
TGTGCCAGCAGCCAAGGCTACACCGGGGAGCTGTTTTTT